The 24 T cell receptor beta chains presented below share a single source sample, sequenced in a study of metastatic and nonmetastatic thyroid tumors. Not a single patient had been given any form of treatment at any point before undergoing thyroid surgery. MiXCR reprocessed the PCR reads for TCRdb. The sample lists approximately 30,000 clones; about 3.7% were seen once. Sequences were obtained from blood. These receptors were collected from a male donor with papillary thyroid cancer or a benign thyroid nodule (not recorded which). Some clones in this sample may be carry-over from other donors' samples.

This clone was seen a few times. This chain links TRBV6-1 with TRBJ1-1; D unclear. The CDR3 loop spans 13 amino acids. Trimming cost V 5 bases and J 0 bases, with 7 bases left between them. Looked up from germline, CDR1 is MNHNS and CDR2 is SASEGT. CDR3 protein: CASSLQMNTEAFF. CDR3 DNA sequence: TGTGCCAGCAGTCTTCAGATGAACACTGAAGCTTTCTTT.

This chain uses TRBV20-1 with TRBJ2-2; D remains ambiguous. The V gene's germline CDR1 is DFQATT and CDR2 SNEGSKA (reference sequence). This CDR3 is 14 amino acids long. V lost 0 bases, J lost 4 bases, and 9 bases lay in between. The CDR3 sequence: CSARDYSGTGELFF. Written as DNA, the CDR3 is TGCAGTGCTAGAGATTATTCCGGCACCGGGGAGCTGTTTTTT.

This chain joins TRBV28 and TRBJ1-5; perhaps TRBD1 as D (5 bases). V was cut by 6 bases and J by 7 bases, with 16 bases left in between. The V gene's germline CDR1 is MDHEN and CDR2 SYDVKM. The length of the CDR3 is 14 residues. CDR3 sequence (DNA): TGTGCCAGCAGGATGCCGGGGGTCCAACAGCCCCAGCATTTT. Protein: CASRMPGVQQPQHF.

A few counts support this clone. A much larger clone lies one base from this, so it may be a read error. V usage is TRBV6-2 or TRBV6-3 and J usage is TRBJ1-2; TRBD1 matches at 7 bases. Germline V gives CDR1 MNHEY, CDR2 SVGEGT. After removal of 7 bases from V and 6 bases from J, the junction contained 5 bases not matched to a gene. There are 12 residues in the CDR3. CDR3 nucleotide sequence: TGTGCCAGCACAACAGGGGACGATGGCTACACCTTC. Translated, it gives CASTTGDDGYTF.

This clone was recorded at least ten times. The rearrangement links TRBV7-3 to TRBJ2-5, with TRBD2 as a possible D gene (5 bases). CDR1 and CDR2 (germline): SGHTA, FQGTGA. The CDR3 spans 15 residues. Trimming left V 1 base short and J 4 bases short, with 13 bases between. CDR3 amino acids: CASSLRSSGGETQYF. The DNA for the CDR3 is TGTGCCAGCAGCTTAAGATCGAGCGGAGGAGAGACCCAGTACTTC.

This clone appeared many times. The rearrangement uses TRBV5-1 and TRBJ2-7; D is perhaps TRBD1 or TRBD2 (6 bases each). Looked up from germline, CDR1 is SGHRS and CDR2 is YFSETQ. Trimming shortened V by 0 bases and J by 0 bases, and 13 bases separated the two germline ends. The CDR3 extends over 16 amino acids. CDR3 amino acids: CASSLAEAGHSYEQYF. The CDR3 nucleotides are TGCGCCAGCAGCTTGGCTGAGGCGGGACACTCCTACGAGCAGTACTTC. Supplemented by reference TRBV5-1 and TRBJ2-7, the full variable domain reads KAGVTQTPRYLIKTRGQQVTLSCSPISGHRSVSWYQQTPGQGLQFLFEYFSETQRNKGNFPGRFSGRQFSNSRSEMNVSTLELGDSALYLCASSLAEAGHSYEQYFGPGTRLTVT.

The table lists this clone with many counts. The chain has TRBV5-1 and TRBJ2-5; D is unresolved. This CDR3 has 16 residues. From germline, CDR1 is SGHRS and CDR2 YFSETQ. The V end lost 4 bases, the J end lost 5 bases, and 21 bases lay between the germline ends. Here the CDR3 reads CASSPGGVSSGETQYF. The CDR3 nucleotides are TGCGCCAGCAGCCCCGGTGGGGTTTCCTCTGGGGAGACCCAGTACTTC.

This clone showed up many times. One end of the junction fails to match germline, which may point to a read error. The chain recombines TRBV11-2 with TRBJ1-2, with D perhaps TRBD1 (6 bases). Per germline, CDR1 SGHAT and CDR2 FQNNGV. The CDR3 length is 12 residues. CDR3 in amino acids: CASSHRSLDSSF. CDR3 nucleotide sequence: TGTGCCAGCAGCCATCGGTCATTGGACAGTTCCTTC.

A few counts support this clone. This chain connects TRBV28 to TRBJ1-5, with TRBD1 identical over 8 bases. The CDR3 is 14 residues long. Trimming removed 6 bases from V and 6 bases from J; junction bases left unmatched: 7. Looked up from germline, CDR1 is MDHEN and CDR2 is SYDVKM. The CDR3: CASRADRATQPQHF. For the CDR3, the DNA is TGTGCCAGCAGGGCGGACAGGGCGACTCAGCCCCAGCATTTT.

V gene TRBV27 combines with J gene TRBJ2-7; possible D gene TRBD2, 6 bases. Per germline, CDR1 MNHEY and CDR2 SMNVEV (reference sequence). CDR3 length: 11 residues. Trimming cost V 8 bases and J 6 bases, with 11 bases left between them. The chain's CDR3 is CASDGGGEQYF. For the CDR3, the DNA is TGTGCCAGCGACGGGGGTGGCGAGCAGTACTTC.

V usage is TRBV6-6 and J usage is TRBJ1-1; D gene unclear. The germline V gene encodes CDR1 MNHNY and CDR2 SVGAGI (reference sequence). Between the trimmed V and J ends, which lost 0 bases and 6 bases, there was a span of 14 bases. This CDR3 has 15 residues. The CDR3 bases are TGTGCCAGCAGTTACTCGCTAAGCCCTCTCGCTGAAGCTTTCTTT. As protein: CASSYSLSPLAEAFF.

CDR3 DNA: TGTGCCAGCAGTTGGGGTTTATCCTATAATTCACCCCTCCACTTT. This encodes CASSWGLSYNSPLHF. This rearrangement joins TRBV12-3 or TRBV12-4 to TRBJ1-6, with D unclear. This CDR3 comprises 15 residues. Trimming cost V 4 bases and J 1 base, with 8 bases left between them.

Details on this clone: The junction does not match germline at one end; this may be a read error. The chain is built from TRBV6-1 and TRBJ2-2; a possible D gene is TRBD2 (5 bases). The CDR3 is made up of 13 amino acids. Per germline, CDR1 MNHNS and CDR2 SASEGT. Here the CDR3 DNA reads TGTGCCAGCAGGGACCCCAACACCGGGGATCTGTTTTTT. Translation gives CASRDPNTGDLFF.

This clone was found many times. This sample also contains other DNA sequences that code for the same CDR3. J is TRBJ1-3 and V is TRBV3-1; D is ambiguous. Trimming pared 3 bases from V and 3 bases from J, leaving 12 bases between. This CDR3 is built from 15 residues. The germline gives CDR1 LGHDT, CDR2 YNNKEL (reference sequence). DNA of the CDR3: TGTGCCAGCAGCCAGTCTGGACGGAGTGGAAACACCATATATTTT. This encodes CASSQSGRSGNTIYF.

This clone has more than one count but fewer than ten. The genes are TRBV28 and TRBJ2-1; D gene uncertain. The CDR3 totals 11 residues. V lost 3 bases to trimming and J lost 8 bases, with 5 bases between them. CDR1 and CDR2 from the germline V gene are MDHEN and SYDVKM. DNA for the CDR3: TGTGCCAGCAGTTTTACGGATGAGCAGTTCTTC. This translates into CASSFTDEQFF. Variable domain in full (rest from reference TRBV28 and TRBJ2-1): DVKVTQSSRYLVKRTGEKVFLECVQDMDHENMFWYRQDPGLGLRLIYFSYDVKMKEKGDIPEGYSVSREKKERFSLILESASTNQTSMYLCASSFTDEQFFGPGTRLTVL.

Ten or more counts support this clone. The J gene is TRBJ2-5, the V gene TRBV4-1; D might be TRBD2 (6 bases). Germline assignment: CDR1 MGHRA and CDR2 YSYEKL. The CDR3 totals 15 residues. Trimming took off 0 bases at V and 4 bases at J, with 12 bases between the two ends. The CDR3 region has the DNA TGCGCCAGCAGCCAAGAGGCGGGAAGGGGAGAGACCCAGTACTTC. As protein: CASSQEAGRGETQYF.

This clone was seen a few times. Here the CDR3 DNA reads TGTGCCAGCAGTGATGGTAGCGGGGGTCCAGATACGCAGTATTTT. The encoded protein is CASSDGSGGPDTQYF. This rearrangement joins TRBV6-4 to TRBJ2-3; 9 nucleotides align to TRBD2. The length of the CDR3 is 15 residues. J lost 4 bases, V lost 3 bases, and 5 bases had no gene match. CDR1 is MRHNA, CDR2 SNTAGT, per germline.

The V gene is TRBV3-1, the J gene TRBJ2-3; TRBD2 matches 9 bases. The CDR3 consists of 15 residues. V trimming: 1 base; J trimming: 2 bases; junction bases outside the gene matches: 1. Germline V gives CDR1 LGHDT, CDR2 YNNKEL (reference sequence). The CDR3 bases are TGTGCCAGCAGCCAAGCTAGCGGGATCACAGATACGCAGTATTTT. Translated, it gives CASSQASGITDTQYF.

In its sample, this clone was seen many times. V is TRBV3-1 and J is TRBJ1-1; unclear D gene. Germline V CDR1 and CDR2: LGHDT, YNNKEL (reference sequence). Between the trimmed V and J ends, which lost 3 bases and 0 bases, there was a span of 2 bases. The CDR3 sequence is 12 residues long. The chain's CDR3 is CASSHLNTEAFF. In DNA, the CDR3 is TGTGCCAGCAGCCATTTGAACACTGAAGCTTTCTTT.

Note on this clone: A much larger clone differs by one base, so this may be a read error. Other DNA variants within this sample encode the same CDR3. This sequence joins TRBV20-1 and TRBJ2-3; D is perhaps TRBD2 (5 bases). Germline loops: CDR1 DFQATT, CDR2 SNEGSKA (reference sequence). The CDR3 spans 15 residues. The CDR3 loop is CSARRNGLRADTQYF. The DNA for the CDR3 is TGCAGTGCTAGAAGGAATGGGCTGAGGGCAGATACTCAGTATTTT.

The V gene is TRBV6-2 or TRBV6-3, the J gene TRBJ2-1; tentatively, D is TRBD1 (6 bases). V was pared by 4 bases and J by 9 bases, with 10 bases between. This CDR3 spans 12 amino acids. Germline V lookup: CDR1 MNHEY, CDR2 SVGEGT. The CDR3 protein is CASSLDRGEQFF. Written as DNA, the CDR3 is TGTGCCAGCAGTTTGGACAGAGGTGAGCAGTTCTTC.

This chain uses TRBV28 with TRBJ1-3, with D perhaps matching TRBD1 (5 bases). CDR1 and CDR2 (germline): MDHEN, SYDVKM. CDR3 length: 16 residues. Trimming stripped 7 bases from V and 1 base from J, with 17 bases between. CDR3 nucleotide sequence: TGTGCCAGCATCCCCCAGGGAACGTTTTCTGGAAACACCATATATTTT. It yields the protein CASIPQGTFSGNTIYF.

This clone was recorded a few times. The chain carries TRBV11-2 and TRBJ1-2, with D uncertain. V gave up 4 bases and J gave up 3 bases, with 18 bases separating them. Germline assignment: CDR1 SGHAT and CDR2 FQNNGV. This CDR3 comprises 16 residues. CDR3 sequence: CASSSPRSGKYYGYTF. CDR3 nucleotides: TGTGCCAGCAGCTCCCCGAGGTCGGGGAAATACTATGGCTACACCTTC.

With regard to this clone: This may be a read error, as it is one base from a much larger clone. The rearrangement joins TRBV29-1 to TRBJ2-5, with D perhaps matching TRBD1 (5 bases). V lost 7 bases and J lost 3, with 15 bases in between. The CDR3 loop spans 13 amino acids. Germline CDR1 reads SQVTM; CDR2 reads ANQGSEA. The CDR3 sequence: CSGSLGPKETQYF. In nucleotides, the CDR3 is TGCAGCGGCTCCCTGGGGCCCAAAGAGACCCAGTACTTC.